This TCR beta chain was found in a study of blood T cell repertoires in COVID-19. The wider study: The study drew acute and convalescent COVID-19 samples from the United States, Italy and Spain.

Only in-frame clones appear in the TCRdb table, and some are missing; sequencing was by immunoSEQ multiplex PCR. The sample yields around 470,000 clones, 85% to 90% seen once. Sequencing was performed on peripheral blood. This receptor was identified in a man between 18 and 29 years old with COVID-19, enrolled during active disease.

CDR3 nucleotides: TGTGCCAGCAGCTTGGGCCTAGGCTACACCTTC. It is translated as CASSLGLGYTF. The chain has TRBV5-4 and TRBJ1-2, with D uncertain. CDR3 length: 11 residues. Trimming took off 0 bases at V and 8 bases at J, with 5 bases between the two ends. The germline CDR1 and CDR2 sequences are SGHNT and YYREEE (reference sequence).